The subject of this entry is one T cell receptor beta chain. What it binds is not known. The data belong to a study of response to subunit inactivated influenza vaccine. Findings and limits, study-wide: The authors suggested that few new T cells are recruited per seasonal influenza vaccination.

TCRdb reanalysed the RT-PCR reads using MiXCR and keeps one entry per CDR3 protein. The sample records about 190,000 distinct CDR3 sequences, under 15% being singletons. The specimen comprised CD8+ T cells sorted from PBMCs, sampled more than 4 days after vaccination. The TCR was taken from a man aged 50 or older who received an inactivated influenza vaccine.

The CDR3: CATSRGLAGVGKNIQYF. The DNA of the CDR3 is TGTGCCACCAGCAGAGGACTAGCGGGAGTCGGCAAAAACATTCAGTACTTC. The V call is TRBV15, the J call TRBJ2-4; 12 bases agree with TRBD2. Germline trimming cut 1 base from V and 3 bases from J; bases unmatched to any gene: 4. The CDR3 extends over 17 amino acids. Germline loops: CDR1 LNHNV, CDR2 YYDKDF (reference sequence).